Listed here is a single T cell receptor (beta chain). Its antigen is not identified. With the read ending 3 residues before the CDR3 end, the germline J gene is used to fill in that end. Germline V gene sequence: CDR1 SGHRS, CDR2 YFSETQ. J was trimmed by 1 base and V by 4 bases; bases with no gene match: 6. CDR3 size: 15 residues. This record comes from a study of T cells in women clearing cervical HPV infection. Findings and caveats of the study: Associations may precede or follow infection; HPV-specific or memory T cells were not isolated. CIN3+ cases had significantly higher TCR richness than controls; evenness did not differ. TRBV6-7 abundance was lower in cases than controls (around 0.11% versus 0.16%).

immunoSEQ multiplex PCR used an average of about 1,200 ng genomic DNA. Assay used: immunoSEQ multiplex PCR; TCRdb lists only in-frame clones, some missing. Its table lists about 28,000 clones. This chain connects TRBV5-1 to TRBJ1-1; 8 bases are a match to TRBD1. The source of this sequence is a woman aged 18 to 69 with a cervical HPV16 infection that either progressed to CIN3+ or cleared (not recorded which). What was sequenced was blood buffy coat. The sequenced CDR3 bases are TGCGCCAGCAGCCCACCCGGGACAGGGAACACTGAA. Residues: CASSPPGTGNTE. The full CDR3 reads CASSPPGTGNTEAFF.